A single sample gave rise to the 24 T cell receptor beta chains below, sequenced in a study of blood T cell repertoires in COVID-19. Libraries were prepared by immunoSEQ multiplex PCR; TCRdb keeps only in-frame clonotypes and omits some of them. The data show under 300,000 clones, approximately 86% seen once. Sequenced input: peripheral blood. The receptors stem from a man in his late teens or twenties with active or convalescent COVID-19.

This rearrangement joins TRBV6-5 to TRBJ2-3; no clear D. CDR3 length equals 14 residues. The V end lost 0 bases, the J end lost 3 bases, and 7 bases lay between the germline ends. Germline V CDR1 and CDR2: MNHEY, SVGAGI. CDR3 DNA: TGTGCCAGCAGTTACTCGATAACTACAGATACGCAGTATTTT. Translating gives CASSYSITTDTQYF.

The rearrangement uses TRBV7-3 and TRBJ2-5; D is possibly TRBD1 (5 bases). CDR1 is SGHTA and CDR2 is FQGTGA in the germline V gene. V lost 1 base, J lost 3 bases, and 6 bases lay in between. The CDR3 covers 13 residues. The CDR3 DNA follows: TGTGCCAGCAGCTTAAGCAGGGAAGAGACCCAGTACTTC. Translation: CASSLSREETQYF.

The chain joins TRBV3-1 (or the pseudogene TRBV3-2) to TRBJ2-5, with TRBD1 as a possible D gene (6 bases). CDR3 length equals 14 residues. With 2 bases removed from V and 3 bases from J, the gap between germline ends came to 10 bases. CDR1 is LGHDT, CDR2 YNNKEL, per germline (reference sequence). The CDR3 loop is CASSQHGGKETQYF. DNA for the CDR3: TGTGCCAGCAGCCAACATGGGGGCAAAGAGACCCAGTACTTC.

In DNA, the CDR3 is TGTGCCAGCAGCTTATGGGGACTAGGACCTTCTTACGAGCAGTACTTC. Residues: CASSLWGLGPSYEQYF. The chain uses TRBV13 and TRBJ2-7, with 8 bases lining up with TRBD2. The CDR3 totals 16 residues. The ends lost 2 bases at V and 4 bases at J; junction bases unmatched: 10. Germline CDR1 reads PRHDT; CDR2 reads FYEKMQ (reference sequence).

The chain joins TRBV2 to TRBJ2-7, with 9 bases matching TRBD2. The germline V gene encodes CDR1 SNHLY and CDR2 FYNNEI. J was trimmed by 6 bases and V by 8 bases; bases with no gene match: 11. This CDR3 comprises 14 residues. Here the CDR3 DNA reads TGTGCCAGCGGCGGGAGGGGGATAATCGGCGAGCAGTACTTC. Translated, it gives CASGGRGIIGEQYF.

The chain employs TRBV7-2 and TRBJ2-2; D possibly corresponds to TRBD2 (6 bases). The V and J ends lost 4 bases and 3 bases respectively, with 15 bases between them. Per germline, CDR1 SGHTA and CDR2 FQGNSA. The CDR3 sequence is 16 residues long. The CDR3 DNA is TGTGCCAGCAGCTCTCGGCGACTAGACCACACCGGGGAGCTGTTTTTT. Its translation: CASSSRRLDHTGELFF.

Of note for this clone: The sample contains more than one DNA sequence encoding this CDR3. The rearrangement joins TRBV6-5 to TRBJ1-1; D ambiguous. Trimming shortened V by 2 bases and J by 1 base, and 5 bases separated the two germline ends. Germline V gene data show CDR1 as MNHEY and CDR2 as SVGAGI. The CDR3 loop spans 13 amino acids. CDR3 sequence (DNA): TGTGCCAGCAGTTACCGACAGAACACTGAAGCTTTCTTT. Protein: CASSYRQNTEAFF.

The V call is TRBV2, the J call TRBJ1-1, with D possibly being TRBD1 (5 bases). From germline, CDR1 is SNHLY and CDR2 FYNNEI. V dropped 2 bases and J dropped 5 bases, with 12 bases sitting between them. The CDR3 is 14 residues long. The CDR3 coding sequence is TGTGCCAGCAGTGAAAGGGGACGGGGGACTGAAGCTTTCTTT. Amino acid sequence: CASSERGRGTEAFF.

V usage is TRBV5-4 and J usage is TRBJ2-7; perhaps TRBD1 as D (7 bases). Germline assignment: CDR1 SGHNT and CDR2 YYREEE (reference sequence). With 4 bases removed from V and 10 bases from J, the gap between germline ends came to 24 bases. The CDR3 runs 15 residues. CDR3 bases: TGTGCCAGCAGCCCAGGGGCAGGGGGGCGTTTGGAACAGTACTTC. It codes for CASSPGAGGRLEQYF.

This clone was seen at least ten times. The J gene is TRBJ2-1, the V gene TRBV28; D may be TRBD1 (5 bases). CDR3 length: 15 residues. Trimming took 6 bases from V and 0 from J, leaving 12 bases between them. Germline values: CDR1 MDHEN, CDR2 SYDVKM. CDR3 in DNA: TGTGCCAGCAGCCCCGGACACTCCTCCTACAATGAGCAGTTCTTC. It yields the protein CASSPGHSSYNEQFF.

This sequence joins TRBV7-2 and TRBJ2-1; D call uncertain. This CDR3 comprises 16 residues. Trimming removed 1 base at V and 2 bases at J, with 12 bases between. CDR1 is SGHTA, CDR2 FQGNSA, per germline. For the CDR3, the DNA is TGTGCCAGCAGCTTAGTCAGTGGCCCCACCTACAATGAGCAGTTCTTC. Amino acid sequence: CASSLVSGPTYNEQFF.

This rearrangement joins TRBV6-5 to TRBJ2-7; D not resolved. The germline V gene has CDR1 MNHEY and CDR2 SVGAGI. The CDR3 sequence is 13 residues long. The germline V and J ends were trimmed by 10 bases and 3 bases, with 16 bases remaining between them. The CDR3: CATISDKNYEQYF. The CDR3 coding sequence is TGTGCCACCATCTCCGACAAGAACTACGAGCAGTACTTC.

The CDR3 protein is CASSPRDSHGYTF. As DNA, the CDR3 is TGTGCCAGCAGCCCAAGGGACAGTCATGGCTACACCTTC. The J gene is TRBJ1-2, the V gene TRBV7-6; 7 positions match TRBD1. Germline V gene lookup returns CDR1 SGHVS and CDR2 FNYEAQ. J gave up 6 bases and V 5 bases, and 6 bases lay outside the gene matches. The CDR3 loop spans 13 amino acids.

The rearrangement uses TRBV5-8 and TRBJ2-1, with TRBD2 matching 8 bases. From germline, CDR1 is SGHTS and CDR2 YDEGEE. The CDR3 has 17 amino acids. The trim removed 4 bases at V and 0 bases at J, leaving 9 bases unmatched. The CDR3 loop reads CASSVPGLESSYNEQFF. The CDR3 DNA reads as TGTGCCAGCAGCGTACCGGGACTAGAGAGCTCCTACAATGAGCAGTTCTTC. The entire variable domain, with the rest obtained from reference TRBV5-8 and TRBJ2-1, is as follows: EAGVTQSPTHLIKTRGQQATLRCSPISGHTSVYWYQQALGLGLQFLLWYDEGEERNRGNFPPRFSGRQFPNYSSELNVNALELEDSALYLCASSVPGLESSYNEQFFGPGTRLTVL.

This chain links TRBV29-1 with TRBJ1-3; perhaps TRBD1 as D (5 bases). The CDR3 runs 12 residues. V was cut by 7 bases and J by 4 bases, with 11 bases left in between. The V gene's germline CDR1 is SQVTM and CDR2 ANQGSEA. CDR3 coding DNA: TGCAGCGGCGGGACGTTAGGAAACACCATATATTTT. Its translation is CSGGTLGNTIYF. Complete variable domain (other parts from reference TRBV29-1 and TRBJ1-3): SAVISQKPSRDICQRGTSLTIQCQVDSQVTMMFWYRQQPGQSLTLIATANQGSEATYESGFVIDKFPISRPNLTFSTLTVSNMSPEDSSIYLCSGGTLGNTIYFGEGSWLTVV.

This chain links TRBV18 with TRBJ1-4; the D is unclear. The CDR3 is 13 residues long. V was pared by 5 bases and J by 6 bases, with 10 bases between. Germline V CDR1 and CDR2: KGHSH, LQKENI. The chain's CDR3 is CASSGQADEKLFF. The DNA of the CDR3 is TGTGCCAGCTCAGGGCAAGCAGATGAAAAACTGTTTTTT. Looking up the rest from reference TRBV18 and TRBJ1-4 gives the full variable domain: NAGVMQNPRHLVRRRGQEARLRCSPMKGHSHVYWYRQLPEEGLKFMVYLQKENIIDESGMPKERFSAEFPKEGPSILRIQQVVRGDSAAYFCASSGQADEKLFFGSGTQLSVL.

Here the CDR3 reads CASSHDRVGYTF. The DNA for the CDR3 is TGTGCCAGCAGCCACGACAGGGTTGGCTACACCTTC. The chain links TRBV11-3 to TRBJ1-2, with TRBD1 identical over 7 bases. CDR1 SGHNT and CDR2 YENEEA come from the germline V gene. After removal of 5 bases from V and 7 bases from J, the junction contained 4 bases not matched to a gene. The CDR3 is 12 residues long.

CDR3 bases: TGCGCCAGCAGCCAAGATTCCGGGAGACGGTACGAGCAGTACTTC. Translated: CASSQDSGRRYEQYF. The gene calls are TRBV4-1 and TRBJ2-7; a possible D gene is TRBD2 (6 bases). In germline, CDR1 is MGHRA, CDR2 YSYEKL. CDR3 length equals 15 residues. The ends were cut back, 0 bases at V and 4 bases at J, with 13 bases in the middle.

V gene TRBV19 combines with J gene TRBJ1-1, with D perhaps matching TRBD1 (5 bases). CDR3 length: 12 residues. CDR1 is LNHDA, CDR2 SQIVND, per germline (reference sequence). V dropped 5 bases and J dropped 4 bases, with 8 bases sitting between them. The CDR3 loop reads CASSVGGTEAFF. CDR3 DNA sequence: TGTGCCAGTAGTGTGGGGGGCACTGAAGCTTTCTTT. Based on the CDR3 plus reference TRBV19 and TRBJ1-1, the full variable domain is DGGITQSPKYLFRKEGQNVTLSCEQNLNHDAMYWYRQDPGQGLRLIYYSQIVNDFQKGDIAEGYSVSREKKESFPLTVTSAQKNPTAFYLCASSVGGTEAFFGQGTRLTVV.

This clone showed up just a few times. The V call is TRBV6-4, the J call TRBJ2-7; 8 bases map to TRBD1. Germline V gene lookup returns CDR1 MRHNA and CDR2 SNTAGT. The CDR3 loop spans 17 amino acids. The junction had 11 bases not matched to a gene; V was cut back by 3 bases and J by 1 base. The CDR3 spells CASSERQGPLSSYEQYF. CDR3 bases: TGTGCCAGCAGTGAGCGACAGGGGCCCCTTTCTTCCTACGAGCAGTACTTC.

This sequence joins TRBV7-2 and TRBJ2-7; possible D gene TRBD1, 6 bases. CDR1 is SGHTA, CDR2 FQGNSA, per germline. The V end lost 0 bases, the J end lost 1 base, and 7 bases lay between the germline ends. This CDR3 region has 14 residues. CDR3 in amino acids: CASSLATGSYEQYF. In DNA form, the CDR3 reads TGTGCCAGCAGCTTAGCCACAGGGTCCTACGAGCAGTACTTC.

The chain couples TRBV27 to TRBJ1-6, with D unclear. CDR1 and CDR2 from the germline V gene are MNHEY and SMNVEV (reference sequence). The V end lost 4 bases, the J end lost 5 bases, and 6 bases lay between the germline ends. There are 13 residues in the CDR3. The CDR3 loop reads CASSSVNNSPLHF. In nucleotides, the CDR3 is TGTGCCAGCAGTTCAGTCAATAATTCACCCCTCCACTTT.

The chain carries TRBV7-2 and TRBJ1-6; D possibly corresponds to TRBD1 (5 bases). The CDR3 runs to 15 residues. CDR1 and CDR2 from the germline V gene are SGHTA and FQGNSA. Trimming shortened V by 3 bases and J by 4 bases, and 10 bases separated the two germline ends. The CDR3 DNA sequence: TGTGCCAGCAGCTTCAGGGTTGAATATAATTCACCCCTCCACTTT. It translates to CASSFRVEYNSPLHF.

The CDR3 nucleotides read TGCGCCAGCGATCCCACGGGGACAGGGGCCTACGAGCAGTACTTC. Translated, it gives CASDPTGTGAYEQYF. The V gene is TRBV5-1, the J gene TRBJ2-7, with 10 bases fitting TRBD1. This CDR3 comprises 15 residues. Losses at the gene ends were 7 bases for V and 2 bases for J; bases not matched to a gene: 9. CDR1 is SGHRS and CDR2 is YFSETQ in the germline V gene.